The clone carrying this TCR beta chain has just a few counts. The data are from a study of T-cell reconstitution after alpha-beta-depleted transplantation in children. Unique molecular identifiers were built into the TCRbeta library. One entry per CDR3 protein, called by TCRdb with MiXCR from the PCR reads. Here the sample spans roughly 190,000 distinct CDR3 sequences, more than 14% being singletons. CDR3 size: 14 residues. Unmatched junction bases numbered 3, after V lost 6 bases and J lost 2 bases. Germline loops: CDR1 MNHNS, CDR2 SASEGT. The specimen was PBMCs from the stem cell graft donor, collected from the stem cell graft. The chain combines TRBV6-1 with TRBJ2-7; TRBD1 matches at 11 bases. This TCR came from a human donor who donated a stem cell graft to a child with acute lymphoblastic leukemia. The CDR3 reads CASRLGQGAYEQYF. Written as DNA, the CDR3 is TGTGCCAGCAGACTGGGACAGGGGGCCTACGAGCAGTACTTC.